The 27 T cell receptor beta chains below come from one sample, sequenced in a study of preoperative IRX-2 immunotherapy in early breast cancer. The method was immunoSEQ multiplex PCR; TCRdb's version includes in-frame clones alone and lacks a portion of them. The profile shows 35,000 to 45,000 clones, roughly four fifths of them singletons. Treatment: preoperative locoregional IRX-2 cytokine immunotherapy. The source material was lymph node tissue, sampled after IRX-2 immunotherapy. The receptors come from a human donor with breast cancer.

The chain links TRBV28 to TRBJ1-2, with 7 bases fitting TRBD1. CDR3 length equals 16 residues. The V gene end was trimmed by 5 bases and the J gene end by 4 bases; junction bases not matched to a gene: 13. Germline V CDR1 and CDR2: MDHEN, SYDVKM. CDR3 in amino acids: CASSDETGVYGYGYTF. The CDR3 DNA reads TGTGCCAGCAGTGACGAAACAGGGGTTTATGGCTATGGCTACACCTTC.

The DNA of the CDR3 is TGTGCCAGCCAGGAAGGGGGTACCAATCAGCCCCAGCATTTT. Its protein product is CASQEGGTNQPQHF. This chain links TRBV6-8 with TRBJ1-5, with a weak D call TRBD1 (6 bases). Germline CDR1 MNHGY, CDR2 SAAAGT. V lost 8 bases, J lost 3 bases, and 14 bases lay in between. The CDR3 runs 14 residues.

The gene calls are TRBV11-3 and TRBJ2-7, with TRBD2 identical over 16 bases. The CDR3 has 16 residues. V gave up 4 bases and J gave up 7 bases; unmatched junction bases: 7. Germline V gene data show CDR1 as SGHNT and CDR2 as YENEEA. The CDR3 DNA reads TGTGCCAGCAGCTCAGGGACTAGCGGGGGGGCTTGGGAGCAGTACTTC. This codes for CASSSGTSGGAWEQYF.

The gene calls are TRBV28 and TRBJ2-1; D ambiguous. Germline assignment: CDR1 MDHEN and CDR2 SYDVKM. This CDR3 comprises 14 residues. V dropped 10 bases and J dropped 0 bases, with 13 bases sitting between them. CDR3 sequence reads: CATNYQSSYNEQFF. In DNA, the CDR3 is TGTGCCACCAACTACCAAAGCTCCTACAATGAGCAGTTCTTC.

V gene TRBV11-3 combines with J gene TRBJ1-4; D might be TRBD1 (5 bases). V was clipped by 5 bases and J by 2 bases, with 9 bases between them. From germline, CDR1 is SGHNT and CDR2 YENEEA. The CDR3 has 14 amino acids. The CDR3 region is CASSIQGTNEKLFF. The CDR3 DNA reads as TGTGCCAGCAGCATCCAGGGTACTAATGAAAAACTGTTTTTT.

The V gene is TRBV28, the J gene TRBJ1-6; the D is unclear. Germline V gene data show CDR1 as MDHEN and CDR2 as SYDVKM. The CDR3 runs to 20 residues. Trimming stripped 6 bases from V and 0 bases from J, with 24 bases between. CDR3 DNA: TGTGCCAGCAGCCCCCGGAGAGGGAGAAACTTAAGCTCCTATAATTCACCCCTCCACTTT. Its protein product is CASSPRRGRNLSSYNSPLHF.

The genes are TRBV11-3 and TRBJ1-2; the D gene is possibly TRBD1 (6 bases). The germline gives CDR1 SGHNT, CDR2 YENEEA. Deletions cut 0 bases from V and 6 bases from J, with 14 bases between. The CDR3 consists of 15 residues. In nucleotides, the CDR3 is TGTGCCAGCAGCTTAGAACTGTACAGGGACAATGGCTACACCTTC. This translates into CASSLELYRDNGYTF.

The count of this clone is one. This chain connects TRBV19 to TRBJ2-3, with 10 bases lining up with TRBD2. This CDR3 has 14 amino acids. Germline V gives CDR1 LNHDA, CDR2 SQIVND (reference sequence). The ends lost 11 bases at V and 2 bases at J; junction bases unmatched: 7. For the CDR3, the DNA is TGTGCCGCTAAGCGGGGGGGCCACACAGATACGCAGTATTTT. This gives the protein CAAKRGGHTDTQYF.

This clone occurred once. This chain joins TRBV19 and TRBJ2-1, with 15 bases matching TRBD2. There are 22 residues in the CDR3. CDR1 and CDR2 from the germline V gene are LNHDA and SQIVND (reference sequence). The V segment lost 3 bases and the J segment 5 bases; nucleotides outside the gene matches: 20. The CDR3 protein is CASSMSHWGLAGGRNINNEQFF. In DNA, the CDR3 is TGTGCCAGTAGTATGTCCCATTGGGGACTAGCGGGGGGCCGAAACATAAACAATGAGCAGTTCTTC. The full variable domain, with the rest looked up from reference TRBV19 and TRBJ2-1, is DGGITQSPKYLFRKEGQNVTLSCEQNLNHDAMYWYRQDPGQGLRLIYYSQIVNDFQKGDIAEGYSVSREKKESFPLTVTSAQKNPTAFYLCASSMSHWGLAGGRNINNEQFFGPGTRLTVL.

The CDR3 DNA follows: TGTGCCAGCAGCACTTACAGGGGGCTGAAGGAGACCCAGTACTTC. This translates into CASSTYRGLKETQYF. V gene TRBV11-3 combines with J gene TRBJ2-5, with TRBD1 identical over 9 bases. This CDR3 is 15 amino acids long. J gave up 5 bases and V 5 bases, and 9 bases lay outside the gene matches. Per the germline V gene, CDR1 is SGHNT and CDR2 is YENEEA.

This clone showed up just a few times. V gene TRBV11-3 combines with J gene TRBJ1-1, with unresolved D. Per germline, CDR1 SGHNT and CDR2 YENEEA. The germline V and J ends were trimmed by 5 bases and 3 bases, with 19 bases remaining between them. The CDR3 loop spans 16 amino acids. Here the CDR3 DNA reads TGTGCCAGCAGCCAAGCCCGAGGGAACGGGTACACTGAAGCTTTCTTT. Residues: CASSQARGNGYTEAFF.

The chain joins TRBV10-2 to TRBJ1-6; 7 bases line up with TRBD1. Trimming at V came to 6 bases and at J to 9 bases, leaving 5 bases not matched to a gene. Germline CDR1 WSHSY, CDR2 SAAADI. The CDR3 contains 13 residues. CDR3 loop: CASSGQDGSPLHF. Here the CDR3 DNA reads TGCGCCAGCAGCGGACAGGATGGTTCACCCCTCCACTTT.

The V gene is TRBV6-8, the J gene TRBJ1-1; tentatively, D is TRBD1 (6 bases). V was cut by 8 bases and J by 1 base, with 17 bases left in between. The CDR3 spans 15 residues. CDR1 and CDR2 from the germline V gene are MNHGY and SAAAGT. The DNA for the CDR3 is TGTGCCAGCGGCGAAGGGGGTTTAGGGAACACTGAAGCTTTCTTT. It yields the protein CASGEGGLGNTEAFF.

The chain joins TRBV11-3 to TRBJ1-1; the D is unclear. The CDR3 runs to 14 residues. Germline CDR1 SGHNT, CDR2 YENEEA. Trimming cost V 5 bases and J 2 bases, with 12 bases left between them. In DNA, the CDR3 is TGTGCCAGCAGCAGATGGACGGGAAACACTGAAGCTTTCTTT. Protein: CASSRWTGNTEAFF.

This chain links TRBV6-8 with TRBJ1-1, with a possible D match to TRBD1 (5 bases). Germline V gene data show CDR1 as MNHGY and CDR2 as SAAAGT. The CDR3 covers 13 residues. The V gene lost 5 bases and the J gene lost 2 bases, with 9 bases spanning the gap. This chain's CDR3 is CASSAGTNTEAFF. The CDR3, as DNA: TGTGCCAGCAGTGCGGGGACCAACACTGAAGCTTTCTTT.

The chain links TRBV11-3 to TRBJ1-3; D is perhaps TRBD1 (5 bases). The germline CDR1 and CDR2 sequences are SGHNT and YENEEA. V shed 5 bases and J shed 0 bases, with 14 bases lying between them. The CDR3 spans 16 residues. The CDR3 bases are TGTGCCAGCAGCCAGTCTGTAGGGGTCTCTGGAAACACCATATATTTT. It translates to CASSQSVGVSGNTIYF. The variable domain in full, with the rest retrieved from reference TRBV11-3 and TRBJ1-3, is EAGVVQSPRYKIIEKKQPVAFWCNPISGHNTLYWYLQNLGQGPELLIRYENEEAVDDSQLPKDRFSAERLKGVDSTLKIQPAELGDSAVYLCASSQSVGVSGNTIYFGEGSWLTVV.

The chain combines TRBV6-8 with TRBJ1-3; D is unresolved. This CDR3 has 15 residues. Germline values: CDR1 MNHGY, CDR2 SAAAGT. V shed 5 bases and J shed 3 bases, with 14 bases lying between them. The CDR3 reads CASSDFSGVGNTIYF. Written as DNA, the CDR3 is TGTGCCAGCAGTGATTTTTCTGGGGTTGGAAACACCATATATTTT.

The chain couples TRBV6-8 to TRBJ1-1; D not resolved. The germline V gene has CDR1 MNHGY and CDR2 SAAAGT. CDR3 size: 16 residues. The V gene lost 2 bases and the J gene lost 0 bases, with 13 bases spanning the gap. CDR3 DNA sequence: TGTGCCAGCAGTTACGCCACTAAAGATTTGAACACTGAAGCTTTCTTT. Translation: CASSYATKDLNTEAFF.

The rearrangement links TRBV5-1 to TRBJ1-1; D is perhaps TRBD1 (5 bases). The CDR3 spans 15 residues. Trimming stripped 4 bases from V and 1 base from J, with 14 bases between. Germline lookup yields CDR1 SGHRS and CDR2 YFSETQ. The CDR3 here is CASSLLLGQNTEAFF. In DNA, the CDR3 is TGCGCCAGCAGCCTCCTTTTAGGACAGAACACTGAAGCTTTCTTT.

The genes are TRBV29-1 and TRBJ2-5; 7 bases align to TRBD2. Trimming removed 6 bases from V and 1 base from J; junction bases left unmatched: 5. The length of the CDR3 is 13 residues. Germline lookup yields CDR1 SQVTM and CDR2 ANQGSEA. CDR3 coding DNA: TGCAGCGTCGATCCGGGGGGCCAAGAGACCCAGTACTTC. Its translation: CSVDPGGQETQYF.

CDR3 DNA sequence: TGCAGCGTTGATGGGGGTAACTCTGGAAACACCATATATTTT. Translating gives CSVDGGNSGNTIYF. The chain couples TRBV29-1 to TRBJ1-3, with D possibly matching TRBD1 (5 bases). Germline assignment: CDR1 SQVTM and CDR2 ANQGSEA. The V and J ends lost 3 bases and 0 bases respectively, with 9 bases between them. The CDR3 is 14 residues long.

The chain carries TRBV28 and TRBJ2-7, with 7 nucleotides matching TRBD1. Germline V CDR1 and CDR2: MDHEN, SYDVKM. After removal of 7 bases from V and 2 bases from J, the junction contained 5 bases not matched to a gene. CDR3 length: 13 amino acids. This CDR3 is CASNQQGAYEQYF. DNA of the CDR3: TGTGCCAGCAACCAGCAGGGGGCCTACGAGCAGTACTTC.

V is TRBV6-8 and J is TRBJ1-2; unclear D gene. V was shortened by 5 bases and J by 4 bases, with 11 bases between the two germline ends. CDR1 and CDR2 (germline): MNHGY, SAAAGT. The CDR3 length is 13 residues. CDR3 sequence: CASSPRSGYGYTF. CDR3 bases: TGTGCCAGCAGTCCCCGGAGCGGCTATGGCTACACCTTC.

The V gene is TRBV5-1, the J gene TRBJ2-7, with D possibly TRBD1 on 5 matching bases. The CDR3 extends over 16 amino acids. Germline V CDR1 and CDR2: SGHRS, YFSETQ. The V and J ends lost 4 bases and 4 bases respectively, with 21 bases between them. The DNA for the CDR3 is TGCGCCAGCAGCCCGAAAATGGGGCGCCTCTCTTACGAGCAGTACTTC. It yields the protein CASSPKMGRLSYEQYF.

The genes are TRBV19 and TRBJ1-1; D is possibly TRBD1 (5 bases). V was shortened by 3 bases and J by 0 bases, with 11 bases between the two germline ends. In germline, CDR1 is LNHDA, CDR2 SQIVND (reference sequence). The CDR3 is 15 residues long. The CDR3 protein is CASSIQGRLNTEAFF. CDR3 DNA sequence: TGTGCCAGTAGTATCCAGGGAAGGCTGAACACTGAAGCTTTCTTT.

There are a few counts of this clone. The chain recombines TRBV6-8 with TRBJ1-1; D remains ambiguous. With 3 bases removed from V and 0 bases from J, the gap between germline ends came to 8 bases. This CDR3 contains 14 residues. Germline V gene data show CDR1 as MNHGY and CDR2 as SAAAGT. This CDR3 reads CASSYARLNTEAFF. The CDR3 nucleotides read TGTGCCAGCAGTTATGCCAGGTTGAACACTGAAGCTTTCTTT.

The chain carries TRBV7-8 and TRBJ2-5; D not certain. Germline V gene lookup returns CDR1 SGHVS and CDR2 FQNEAQ. Trimming cost V 1 base and J 2 bases, with 11 bases left between them. The CDR3 consists of 15 residues. CDR3 sequence reads: CASSLGRLGQETQYF. The CDR3 DNA reads TGTGCCAGCAGCTTAGGCCGGCTCGGACAAGAGACCCAGTACTTC.